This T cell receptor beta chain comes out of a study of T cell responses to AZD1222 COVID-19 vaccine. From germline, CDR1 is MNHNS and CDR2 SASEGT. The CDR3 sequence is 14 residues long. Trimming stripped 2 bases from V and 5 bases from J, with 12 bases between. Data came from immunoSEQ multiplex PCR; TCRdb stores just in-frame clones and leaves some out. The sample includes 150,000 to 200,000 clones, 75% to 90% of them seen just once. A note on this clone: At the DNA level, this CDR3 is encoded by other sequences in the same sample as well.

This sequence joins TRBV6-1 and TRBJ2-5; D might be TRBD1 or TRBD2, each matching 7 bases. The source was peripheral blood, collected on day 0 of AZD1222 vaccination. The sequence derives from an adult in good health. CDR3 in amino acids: CASSEPGGGETQYF. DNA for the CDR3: TGTGCCAGCAGTGAACCAGGGGGAGGGGAGACCCAGTACTTC.